This TCR beta chain came from a study of blood T cell repertoires in COVID-19. Background on the study: Collection of acute and convalescent COVID-19 samples took place in the United States, Italy and Spain. From T cells, B-cell-depleted T cells, or PBMCs came the material, which was cDNA or gDNA.

In germline, CDR1 is SGHDN, CDR2 FVKESK. With 2 bases removed from V and 9 bases from J, the gap between germline ends came to 2 bases. This CDR3 is 11 amino acids long. Seattle's cohort entered during active infection and was followed longitudinally. In the original analysis: How many nucleated cells were present was estimated from reference gene primer amplification. Only in-frame clones appear in the TCRdb table, and some are missing; sequencing was by immunoSEQ multiplex PCR. V and J calls plus clone size are reproduced from that table; the DNA served to infer D and trimming. The data contain about 350,000 clones, 86% of them seen just once; the ten biggest clones take up less than 9%.

V gene TRBV14 combines with J gene TRBJ1-6; the D is unclear. Sequencing was carried out using peripheral blood. This receptor was obtained from a woman aged 55-75 years with COVID-19, enrolled during active disease. The chain's CDR3 is CASSQLSPLHF. Here the CDR3 DNA reads TGTGCCAGCAGCCAACTTTCACCCCTCCACTTT.